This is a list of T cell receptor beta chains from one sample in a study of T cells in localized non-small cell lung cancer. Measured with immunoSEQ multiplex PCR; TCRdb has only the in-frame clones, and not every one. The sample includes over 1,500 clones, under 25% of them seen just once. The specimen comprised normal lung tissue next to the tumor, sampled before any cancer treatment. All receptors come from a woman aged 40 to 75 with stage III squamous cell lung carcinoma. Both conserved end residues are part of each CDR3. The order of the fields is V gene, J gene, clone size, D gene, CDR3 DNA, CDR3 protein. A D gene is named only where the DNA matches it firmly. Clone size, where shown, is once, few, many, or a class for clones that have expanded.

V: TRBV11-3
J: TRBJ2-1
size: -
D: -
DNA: TGTGCCAGCAGCTCCGGTGGGCGGCGGAGTGAGCAGTTCTTC
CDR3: CASSSGGRRSEQFF

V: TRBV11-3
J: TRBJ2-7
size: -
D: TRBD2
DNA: TGTGCCAGCAGCTTAAACCGCGGGAGGTCTGACGAGCAGTACTTC
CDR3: CASSLNRGRSDEQYF

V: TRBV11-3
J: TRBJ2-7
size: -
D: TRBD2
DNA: TGTGCCAGCAGCTCACCTAGCGGGAGCACTGAGCAGTACTTC
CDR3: CASSSPSGSTEQYF

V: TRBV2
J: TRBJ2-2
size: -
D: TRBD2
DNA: TGTGCCAGCACACCTGAGGGACTAGCGGGCCGCACCGGGGAGCTGTTTTTT
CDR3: CASTPEGLAGRTGELFF

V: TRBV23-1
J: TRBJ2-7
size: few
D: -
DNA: TGCGCCAGCAGCCAAGTGGCAGATTACTCCTACGAGCAGTACTTC
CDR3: CASSQVADYSYEQYF

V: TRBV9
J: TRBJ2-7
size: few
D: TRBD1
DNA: TGTGCCAGCAGCCCGCCGACAGGGCGGCTCTACGAGCAGTACTTC
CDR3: CASSPPTGRLYEQYF

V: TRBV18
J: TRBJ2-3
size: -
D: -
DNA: TGTGCCAGCTCACCAAGGGGGGCAGACACAGATACGCAGTATTTT
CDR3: CASSPRGADTDTQYF

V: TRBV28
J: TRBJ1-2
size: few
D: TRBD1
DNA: TGTGCCAGCAGTCCGGGACAGGGTTCCTATGGCTACACCTTC
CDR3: CASSPGQGSYGYTF

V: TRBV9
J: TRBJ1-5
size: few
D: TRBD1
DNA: TGTGCCAGCAGTGAACCGGGACAGGGTTGGCAGCCCCAGCATTTT
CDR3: CASSEPGQGWQPQHF

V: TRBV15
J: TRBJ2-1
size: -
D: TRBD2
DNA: TGTGCCACAGACGTTAGCGGGAGATACAATGAGCAGTTCTTC
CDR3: CATDVSGRYNEQFF

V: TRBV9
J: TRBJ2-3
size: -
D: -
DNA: TGTGCCAGCAGCGTAGCGGGAGCCCCCGATACGCAGTATTTT
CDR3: CASSVAGAPDTQYF

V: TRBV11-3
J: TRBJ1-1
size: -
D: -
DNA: TGTGCCAGCAGCTTAGGAGTAGATTCGGGCACTGAAGCTTTCTTT
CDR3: CASSLGVDSGTEAFF

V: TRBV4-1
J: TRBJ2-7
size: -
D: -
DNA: TGCGCCAGCAGCCAAGAATGGCGGACCTCCTACGAGCAGTACTTC
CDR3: CASSQEWRTSYEQYF

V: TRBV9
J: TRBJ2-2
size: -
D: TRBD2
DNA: TGTGCCAGCAGCGTAGCCCCCTGGCTAGCGGGAGGGACGAACACCGGGGAGCTGTTTTTT
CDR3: CASSVAPWLAGGTNTGELFF

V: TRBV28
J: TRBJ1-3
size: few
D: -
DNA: TGTGCCAGCAGTTCTCGTGGACGGGCAAGTCCCTTCTCTGGAAACACCATATATTTT
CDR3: CASSSRGRASPFSGNTIYF

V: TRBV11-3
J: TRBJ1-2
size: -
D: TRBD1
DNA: TGTGCCAGCAGCGAGGGACAGAGCCTTTGGGGCTACACCTTC
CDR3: CASSEGQSLWGYTF

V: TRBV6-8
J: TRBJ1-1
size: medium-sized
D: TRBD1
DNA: TGTGCCAGCAGTGAGCGACAGGGCACTGAAGCTTTCTTT
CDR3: CASSERQGTEAFF

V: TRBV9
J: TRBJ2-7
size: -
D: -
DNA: TGTGCCAGCACCAGGGCCTACCCCAATACCGAGCAGTACTTC
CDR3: CASTRAYPNTEQYF

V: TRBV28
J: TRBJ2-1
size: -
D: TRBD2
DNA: TGTGCCAGCAGTTCACTGGGACTAGCGGGAAACAATGAGCAGTTCTTC
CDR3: CASSSLGLAGNNEQFF

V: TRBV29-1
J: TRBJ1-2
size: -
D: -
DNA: TGCAGCGTTGATGGAGGGGCCCCCGATGGCTACACCTTC
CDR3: CSVDGGAPDGYTF

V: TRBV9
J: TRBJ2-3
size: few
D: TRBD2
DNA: TGTGCCAGCAGCGTAGGACTAGCGGGATCCGGAGATACGCAGTATTTT
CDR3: CASSVGLAGSGDTQYF

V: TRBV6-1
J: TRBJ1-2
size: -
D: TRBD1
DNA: TGTGCCAGCAGTGAAGGGACAGGACTCTATGGCTACACCTTC
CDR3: CASSEGTGLYGYTF

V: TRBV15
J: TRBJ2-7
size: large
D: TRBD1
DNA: TGTGCCACCAGCAGAGATCGCCTTCAGGGGGCGAACTACGAGCAGTACTTC
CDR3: CATSRDRLQGANYEQYF

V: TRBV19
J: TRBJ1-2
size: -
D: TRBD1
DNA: TGTGCCAGTAGCCATGGGACAGCCTATGGCTACACCTTC
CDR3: CASSHGTAYGYTF

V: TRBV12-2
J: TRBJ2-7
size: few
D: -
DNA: TGTGCCAGTCTCTTCGGGCCGAACTCCTACGAGCAGTACTTC
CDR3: CASLFGPNSYEQYF

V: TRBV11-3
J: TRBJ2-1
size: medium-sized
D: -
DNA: TGTGCCAGCAGCTTAGGGGGGCTAAGCTCCTACAATGAGCAGTTCTTC
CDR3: CASSLGGLSSYNEQFF

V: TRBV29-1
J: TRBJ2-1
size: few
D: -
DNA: TGCAGCGTTGGGACAGAGTCCTACAATGAGCAGTTCTTC
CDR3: CSVGTESYNEQFF

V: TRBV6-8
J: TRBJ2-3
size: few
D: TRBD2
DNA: TGTGCCAGCAGTGACTCACTAGCGGGAGCAGATACGCAGTATTTT
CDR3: CASSDSLAGADTQYF

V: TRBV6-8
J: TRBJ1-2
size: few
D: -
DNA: TGTGCCAGCAGTAGGACAGCATCTAACTATGGCTACACCTTC
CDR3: CASSRTASNYGYTF

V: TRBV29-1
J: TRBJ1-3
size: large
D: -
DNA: TGCAGCGTCGGGACTGATAGCTCTGGAAACACCATATATTTT
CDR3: CSVGTDSSGNTIYF

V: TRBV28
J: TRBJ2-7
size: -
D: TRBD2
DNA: TGTGCCAGCAGTTTACAGGGACTACCGAGCTCCTACGAGCAGTACTTC
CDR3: CASSLQGLPSSYEQYF

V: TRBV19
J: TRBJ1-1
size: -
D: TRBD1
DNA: TGTGCCAGTAGTATCGTTTCGGGACAGCAAAAGGTAGCGGCTTTCTTT
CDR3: CASSIVSGQQKVAAFF

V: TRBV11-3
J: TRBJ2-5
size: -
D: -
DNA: TGTGCCAGCAGCTTGGCGCAGGTCCCAGAGACCCAGTACTTC
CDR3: CASSLAQVPETQYF

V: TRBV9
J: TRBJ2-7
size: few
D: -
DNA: TGTGCCAGCAGCACCAAGGACGGAGCCGGCTACGAGCAGTACTTC
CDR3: CASSTKDGAGYEQYF

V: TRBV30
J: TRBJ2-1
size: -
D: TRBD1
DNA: TGTGCCTGGAGTCCCCGGACAGGGTATGAGCAGTTCTTC
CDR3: CAWSPRTGYEQFF

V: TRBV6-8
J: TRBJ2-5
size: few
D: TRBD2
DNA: TGTGCCAGCAGTTTAGTAGCGGGGAAAGAGACCCAGTACTTC
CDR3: CASSLVAGKETQYF

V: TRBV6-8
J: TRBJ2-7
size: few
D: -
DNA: TGTGCCAGCAGCTTTTTCCCTCGCGAGCAGTACTTC
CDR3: CASSFFPREQYF

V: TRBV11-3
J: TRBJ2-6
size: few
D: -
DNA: TGTGCCAGCAGCGCGGTGGGGGGAACTGGGGCCAACGTCCTGACTTTC
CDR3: CASSAVGGTGANVLTF

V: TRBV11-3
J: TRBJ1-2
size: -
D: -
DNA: TGTGCCAGCAGCCGCGCGGCAGGGCTTGGTGGCTACACCTTC
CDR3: CASSRAAGLGGYTF

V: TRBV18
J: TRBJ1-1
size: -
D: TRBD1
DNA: TGTGCCAGCTCACCACGGCAGGGGGACACTGAAGCTTTCTTT
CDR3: CASSPRQGDTEAFF

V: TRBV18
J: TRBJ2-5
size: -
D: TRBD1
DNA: TGTGCCAGCTCACCTATGACAGGGACGGCGGAGACCCAGTACTTC
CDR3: CASSPMTGTAETQYF

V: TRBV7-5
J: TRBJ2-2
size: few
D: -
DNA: TGTGCCAGCAGCGAGAGCGGGAGCCCGGCTTTGAACACCGGGGAGCTGTTTTTT
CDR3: CASSESGSPALNTGELFF

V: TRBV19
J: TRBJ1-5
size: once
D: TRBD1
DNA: TGTGCCAGTAGTAGGGGACAGGGGAATCAGCCCCAGCATTTT
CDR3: CASSRGQGNQPQHF

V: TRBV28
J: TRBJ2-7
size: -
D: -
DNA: TGTGCCAGCATTTCTCCCGGCAGCTACGAGCAGTACTTC
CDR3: CASISPGSYEQYF

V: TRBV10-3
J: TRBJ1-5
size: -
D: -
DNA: TGTGCCATCAGTGAGTCGATGGGTGGTCAGCCCCAGCATTTT
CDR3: CAISESMGGQPQHF

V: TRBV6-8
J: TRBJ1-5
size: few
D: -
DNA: TGTGCCAGCGTCTCGCGCCGGGGGATAATCAATCAGCCCCAGCATTTT
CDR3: CASVSRRGIINQPQHF

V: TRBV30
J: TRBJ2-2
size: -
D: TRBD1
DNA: TGTGCCGGAAGAACAGGGGTCAACACCGGGGAGCTGTTTTTT
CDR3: CAGRTGVNTGELFF

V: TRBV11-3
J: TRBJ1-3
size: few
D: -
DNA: TGTGCCAGCAGCTTAGTCGAGGGCTCTGGAAACACCATATATTTT
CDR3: CASSLVEGSGNTIYF

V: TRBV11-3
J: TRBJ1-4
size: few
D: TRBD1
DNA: TGTGCCAGCAGCTTAATGGGACAGACTAATGAAAAACTGTTTTTT
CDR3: CASSLMGQTNEKLFF

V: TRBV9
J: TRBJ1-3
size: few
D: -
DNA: TGTGCCAGCAGGACTGTCCTGAGCGAAGACTCTGGAAACACCATATATTTT
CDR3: CASRTVLSEDSGNTIYF

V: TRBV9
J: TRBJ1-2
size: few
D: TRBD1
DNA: TGTGCCAGCAGTGAACGAGGGGGCAGCTATGGCTACACCTTC
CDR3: CASSERGGSYGYTF

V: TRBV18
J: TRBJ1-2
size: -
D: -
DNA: TGTGCCAGCTCACTCGACAAGATAACTGGCTACACCTTC
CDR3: CASSLDKITGYTF

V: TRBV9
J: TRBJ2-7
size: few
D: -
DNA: TGTGCCAGCAGCGTAGATCTGAGCTCCTACGAGCAGTACTTC
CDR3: CASSVDLSSYEQYF

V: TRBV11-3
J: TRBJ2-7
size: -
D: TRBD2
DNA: TGTGCCAGCAGCATAGGGACTAGCGGGAGTAGTACCTACGAGCAGTACTTC
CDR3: CASSIGTSGSSTYEQYF